The table lists the clone carrying this T cell receptor (beta chain) with a count of one. The CDR3 length is 16 residues. V dropped 4 bases and J dropped 6; count of bases not matched to a gene: 9. Germline V gene sequence: CDR1 SEHNR, CDR2 FQNEAQ (reference sequence). These data belong to a study of control samples from healthy donors and cancer patients. The repertoire was sequenced with immunoSEQ multiplex PCR; TCRdb's copy has only in-frame clones and lacks some. The table includes 140,000 or so clones, more than 85% detected once. The clonotype was recovered from a man aged 25-40 years in good health. Sequenced sample: blood. The V call is TRBV7-9, the J call TRBJ1-4; 9 bases agree with TRBD1. In DNA, the CDR3 is TGTGCCAGCAGCTCCTTTACAGGGGGCGGGGATGAAAAACTGTTTTTT. It codes for CASSSFTGGGDEKLFF.